This TCR beta chain was profiled in a study of T cell responses to AZD1222 COVID-19 vaccine. The study, taken as a whole, reports: Of spike-specific TCRs, nearly half reportedly target regions left unmutated in variants. AZD1222 recipients seropositive at baseline numbered only 5 or 6. Compared with day 0, the breadth and depth of the Spike-specific TCR repertoire rose significantly after two doses of AZD1222.

Comment on this clone: The antigen is unknown.

Germline V CDR1 and CDR2: SGHTA, FQGTGA. The CDR3 length is 17 residues. Trimming cost V 5 bases and J 2 bases; bases outside gene matches: 8. Clones were read by immunoSEQ multiplex PCR, and TCRdb kept only the in-frame ones, dropping some. This sample has around 140,000 clones; 91% occur once, and the top ten carry 7% to 9%. V is TRBV7-3 and J is TRBJ2-3; 12 bases line up with TRBD2. This sample comprised peripheral blood, obtained 28 days after the second dose of the MenACWY control vaccine. The TCR was taken from an adult who received the MenACWY meningococcal vaccine as a control. CDR3 bases: TGTGCCAGCAGCGCAGTCCTAGCGGGGGGGCCCACAGATACGCAGTATTTT. Protein product: CASSAVLAGGPTDTQYF.